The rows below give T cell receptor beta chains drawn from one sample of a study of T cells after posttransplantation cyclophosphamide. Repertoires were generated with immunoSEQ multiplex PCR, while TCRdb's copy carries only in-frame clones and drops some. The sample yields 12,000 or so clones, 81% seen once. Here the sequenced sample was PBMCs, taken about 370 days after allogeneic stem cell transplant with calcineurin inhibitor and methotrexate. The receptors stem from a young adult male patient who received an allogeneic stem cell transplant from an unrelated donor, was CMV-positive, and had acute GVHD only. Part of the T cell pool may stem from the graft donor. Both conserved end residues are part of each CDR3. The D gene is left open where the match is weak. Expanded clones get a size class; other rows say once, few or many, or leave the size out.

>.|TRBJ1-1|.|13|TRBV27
CASSPRRETEAFF
TGTGCCAGCAGCCCCCGGAGGGAGACTGAAGCTTTCTTT
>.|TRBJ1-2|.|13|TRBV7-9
CASSSPSYYGYIF
TGTGCCAGCAGCTCCCCTAGCTACTATGGCTACATCTTC
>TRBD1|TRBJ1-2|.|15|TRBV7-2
CASSFRYRGQDGYTF
TGTGCCAGCAGCTTCCGTTACAGGGGGCAAGATGGCTACACCTTC
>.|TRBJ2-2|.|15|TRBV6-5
CASSYSIAPTGELFF
TGTGCCAGCAGTTACTCGATAGCCCCCACCGGGGAGCTGTTTTTT
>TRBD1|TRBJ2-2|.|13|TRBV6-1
CARGTANTGELFF
TGTGCCAGGGGGACAGCGAACACCGGGGAGCTGTTTTTT
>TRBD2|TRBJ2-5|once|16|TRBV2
CASTSTGLAGVETQYF
TGTGCCAGCACCTCAACAGGACTAGCGGGAGTAGAGACCCAGTACTTC
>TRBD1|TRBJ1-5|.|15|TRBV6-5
CASIADRNSNQPQHF
TGTGCCAGCATCGCGGACAGGAATAGCAATCAGCCCCAGCATTTT
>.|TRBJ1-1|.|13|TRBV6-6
CASSFAGNTEAFF
TGTGCCAGCAGTTTCGCAGGGAACACTGAAGCTTTCTTT
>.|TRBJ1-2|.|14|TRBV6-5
CASSYSQGNYGYTF
TGTGCCAGCAGTTACTCGCAGGGGAACTATGGCTACACCTTC
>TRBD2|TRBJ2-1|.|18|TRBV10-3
CAISALGTSGSSYNEQFF
TGTGCCATCAGTGCCCTAGGGACTAGCGGGAGCTCCTACAATGAGCAGTTCTTC
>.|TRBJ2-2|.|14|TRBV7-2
CASSLAGATGELFF
TGTGCCAGCAGCTTAGCGGGGGCCACCGGGGAGCTGTTTTTT
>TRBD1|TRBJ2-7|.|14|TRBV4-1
CASSYPGQGTEQYF
TGCGCCAGCAGCTATCCGGGACAGGGGACCGAGCAGTACTTC
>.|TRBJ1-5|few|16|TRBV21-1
CASSIGFVGVRQPQHF
TGTGCCAGCAGCATCGGGTTCGTCGGGGTACGTCAGCCCCAGCATTTT
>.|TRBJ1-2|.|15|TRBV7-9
CASSLAVVVQGGYTF
TGTGCCAGCAGCTTAGCCGTGGTAGTCCAGGGAGGCTACACCTTC
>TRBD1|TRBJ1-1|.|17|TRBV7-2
CASSLEASGGKNTEAFF
TGTGCCAGCAGCCTGGAAGCATCAGGGGGCAAGAACACTGAAGCTTTCTTT
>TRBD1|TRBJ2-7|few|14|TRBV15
CATSRTGATYEQYF
TGTGCCACCAGCAGAACAGGGGCCACCTACGAGCAGTACTTC
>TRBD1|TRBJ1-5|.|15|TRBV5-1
CASRQGIGLDQPQHF
TGCGCCAGCCGACAGGGGATAGGCTTGGATCAGCCCCAGCATTTT
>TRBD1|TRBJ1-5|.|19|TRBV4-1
CASSQDEFGMGQGNQPQHF
TGCGCCAGCAGCCAAGATGAATTCGGGATGGGACAGGGCAATCAGCCCCAGCATTTT
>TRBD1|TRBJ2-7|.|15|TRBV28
CASSPHRGDGYEQYF
TGTGCCAGCAGTCCCCACAGGGGTGATGGGTACGAGCAGTACTTC
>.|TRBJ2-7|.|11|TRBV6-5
CASSIANEQYF
TGTGCCAGCAGTATAGCAAACGAGCAGTACTTC
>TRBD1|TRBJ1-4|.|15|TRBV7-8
CASSLGTGGNEKLFF
TGTGCCAGCAGCTTAGGGACAGGGGGGAATGAAAAACTGTTTTTT
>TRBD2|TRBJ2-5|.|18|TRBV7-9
CASSLATQRGNHKETQYF
TGTGCCAGCAGCTTAGCGACGCAGCGGGGGAATCATAAAGAGACCCAGTACTTC
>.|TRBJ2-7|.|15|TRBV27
CASSLSWQGSYEQYF
TGTGCCAGCAGTTTATCTTGGCAGGGTAGTTACGAGCAGTACTTC
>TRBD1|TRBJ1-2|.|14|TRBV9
CASSVGQGVGGYTF
TGTGCCAGCAGCGTAGGACAGGGGGTAGGGGGCTACACCTTC
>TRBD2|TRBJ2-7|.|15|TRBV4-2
CASSQEGSGKDEQYF
TGTGCCAGCAGCCAAGAGGGTAGCGGGAAAGACGAGCAGTACTTC
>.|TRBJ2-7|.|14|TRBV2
CASMDDRSGYEQYF
TGTGCCAGCATGGATGACAGGTCGGGCTACGAGCAGTACTTC
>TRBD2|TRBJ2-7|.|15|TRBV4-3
CASSPVAGTPYERYF
TGCGCCAGCAGCCCAGTAGCGGGGACCCCATACGAGCGGTACTTC
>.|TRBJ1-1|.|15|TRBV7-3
CASSLDPGMNTEAFF
TGTGCCAGCAGCTTAGATCCGGGAATGAACACTGAAGCTTTCTTT
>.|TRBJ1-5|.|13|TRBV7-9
CASSPREVLPQHF
TGTGCCAGCAGCCCCCGGGAAGTTTTGCCCCAGCATTTT
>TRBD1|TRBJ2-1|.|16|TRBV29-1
CSVALRDRATYNEQFF
TGCAGCGTGGCTCTTAGGGACAGGGCGACCTACAATGAGCAGTTCTTC
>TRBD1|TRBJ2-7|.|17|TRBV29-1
CSVAGTGQVLSSYEQYF
TGCAGCGTTGCGGGGACCGGACAGGTGCTATCCTCCTACGAGCAGTACTTC
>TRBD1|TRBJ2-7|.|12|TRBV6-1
CANETGAYEQYF
TGTGCCAACGAGACAGGGGCCTACGAGCAGTACTTC
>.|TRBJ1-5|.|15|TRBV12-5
CASGWGGTIGQPQHF
TGTGCTAGTGGTTGGGGGGGGACAATCGGTCAGCCCCAGCATTTT
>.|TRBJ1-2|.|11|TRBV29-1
CSVLTHYGYTF
TGCAGCGTTTTGACTCACTATGGCTACACCTTC
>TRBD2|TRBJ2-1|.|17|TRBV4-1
CASSQGKRGGEYNEQFF
TGCGCCAGCAGCCAAGGGAAGCGGGGGGGCGAGTACAATGAGCAGTTCTTC
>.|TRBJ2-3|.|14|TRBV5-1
CASSSPGATDTQYF
TGCGCCAGCAGCTCCCCAGGGGCCACAGATACGCAGTATTTT
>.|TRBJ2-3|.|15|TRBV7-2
CASSLWQISTDTQYF
TGTGCCAGCAGCTTATGGCAAATTAGCACAGATACGCAGTATTTT
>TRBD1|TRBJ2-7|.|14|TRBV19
CATKPGTASYEQYF
TGTGCCACCAAACCCGGGACAGCTTCCTACGAGCAGTACTTC
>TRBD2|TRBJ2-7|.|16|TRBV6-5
CASSSSFSGFSYEQYF
TGTGCCAGCAGTTCGTCATTTAGCGGGTTTAGTTACGAGCAGTACTTC
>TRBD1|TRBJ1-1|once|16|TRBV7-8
CASSPYRDRADTEAFF
TGTGCCAGCAGCCCCTACAGGGACAGGGCGGACACTGAAGCTTTCTTT
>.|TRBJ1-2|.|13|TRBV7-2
CASSVTGNYGYTF
TGTGCCAGCAGTGTTACAGGGAACTATGGCTACACCTTC
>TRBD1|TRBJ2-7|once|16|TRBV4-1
CASSPRGWDRVHEQYF
TGCGCCAGCAGCCCCCGCGGTTGGGACAGGGTCCACGAGCAGTACTTC
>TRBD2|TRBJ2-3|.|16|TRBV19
CASSSQTSVDTDTQYF
TGTGCCAGTAGTTCCCAGACTAGCGTCGACACAGATACGCAGTATTTT
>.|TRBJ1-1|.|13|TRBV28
CASSPIKNTEAFF
TGTGCCAGCAGTCCTATCAAGAACACTGAAGCTTTCTTT
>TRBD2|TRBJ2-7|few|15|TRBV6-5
CASSYGGGGPYEQYF
TGTGCCAGCAGTTATGGGGGGGGAGGGCCCTACGAGCAGTACTTC
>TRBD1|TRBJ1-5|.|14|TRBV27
CASSPGQSNQPQHF
TGTGCCAGCAGTCCGGGACAGAGCAATCAGCCCCAGCATTTT
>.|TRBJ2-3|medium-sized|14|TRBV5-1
CASSLDSSTDTQYF
TGCGCCAGCAGCCTAGACAGTAGCACAGATACGCAGTATTTT
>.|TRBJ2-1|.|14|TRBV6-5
CASSYMGGGNEQFF
TGTGCCAGCAGTTACATGGGAGGGGGCAATGAGCAGTTCTTC
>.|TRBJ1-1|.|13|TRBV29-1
CSARGGPNTEAFF
TGCAGCGCCCGGGGGGGGCCGAACACTGAAGCTTTCTTT
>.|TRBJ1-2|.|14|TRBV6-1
CASSEEAGGNGYTF
TGTGCCAGCAGTGAAGAGGCGGGGGGCAATGGCTACACCTTC
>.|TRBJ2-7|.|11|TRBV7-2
CASSLQYEQYF
TGTGCCAGCAGCTTACAGTACGAGCAGTACTTC
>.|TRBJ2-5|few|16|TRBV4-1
CASSPQGQGVPETQYF
TGCGCCAGCAGCCCTCAGGGGCAGGGAGTCCCAGAGACCCAGTACTTC
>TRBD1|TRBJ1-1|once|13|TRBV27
CASRGQGHTEAFF
TGTGCCAGCAGGGGACAGGGGCACACTGAAGCTTTCTTT
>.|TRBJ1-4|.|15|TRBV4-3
CASSQDKEGLKKLFF
TGCGCCAGCAGCCAAGATAAGGAGGGTTTGAAAAAACTGTTTTTT
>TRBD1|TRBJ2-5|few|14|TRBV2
CASSLGTEQETQYF
TGTGCCAGCAGTCTTGGGACAGAACAAGAGACCCAGTACTTC
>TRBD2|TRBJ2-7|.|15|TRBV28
CASSYLRDYSYEQYF
TGTGCCAGCAGTTATCTCAGGGACTACTCCTACGAGCAGTACTTC
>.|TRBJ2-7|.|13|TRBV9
CASSPPGSYEQYF
TGTGCCAGCAGCCCCCCCGGCTCCTACGAGCAGTACTTC
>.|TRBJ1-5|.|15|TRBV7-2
CASSTWGGTNQPQHF
TGTGCCAGCAGCACCTGGGGGGGTACCAATCAGCCCCAGCATTTT